Below, 12 T cell receptor beta chains from the same sample are listed, as sequenced in a study of PD-L1 blockade in urothelial cancer. Some clones are missing from TCRdb's copy, which holds only in-frame ones; the method was immunoSEQ multiplex PCR. Of 35,000 to 50,000 clones listed, roughly 80% are singletons. The sample was PBMCs, taken around atezolizumab (anti-PD-L1) treatment. The receptors stem from a man between 65 and 85 years old with urothelial cancer.

The chain combines TRBV7-2 with TRBJ2-7, with 7 bases identical to TRBD2. The CDR3 loop spans 12 amino acids. The germline gives CDR1 SGHTA, CDR2 FQGNSA. J lost 6 bases, V lost 3 bases, and 2 bases had no gene match. CDR3 nucleotide sequence: TGTGCCAGCAGCTTCTGGGGGGGCGAGCAGTACTTC. Translated: CASSFWGGEQYF.

The chain has TRBV27 and TRBJ2-7; D remains unclear. There are 13 residues in the CDR3. The germline gives CDR1 MNHEY, CDR2 SMNVEV (reference sequence). Trimming left V 2 bases short and J 2 bases short, with 7 bases between. The CDR3 DNA reads as TGTGCCAGCAGTTTAATTCCCACCTACGAGCAGTACTTC. Its translation: CASSLIPTYEQYF.

This chain uses TRBV11-2 with TRBJ1-4; the match to TRBD1 covers 9 bases. The V segment lost 4 bases and the J segment 10 bases; nucleotides outside the gene matches: 10. The CDR3 is 15 residues long. Per the germline V gene, CDR1 is SGHAT and CDR2 is FQNNGV. CDR3 protein: CASSSLDRGRGKLFF. The CDR3 region has the DNA TGTGCCAGCAGCTCCCTGGACAGGGGCAGGGGAAAACTGTTTTTT.

This clone has only one observation. J is TRBJ2-5 and V is TRBV28; maybe TRBD1 (6 bases). Germline CDR1 MDHEN, CDR2 SYDVKM. CDR3 size: 13 residues. V was shortened by 7 bases and J by 2 bases, with 11 bases between the two germline ends. The DNA of the CDR3 is TGTGCCAGCAAACGAGGGGGACAAGAGACCCAGTACTTC. Translation gives CASKRGGQETQYF.

The chain is built from TRBV2 and TRBJ2-7; a possible D gene is TRBD2 (5 bases). Germline CDR1 reads SNHLY; CDR2 reads FYNNEI. With 2 bases removed from V and 8 bases from J, the gap between germline ends came to 16 bases. The CDR3 consists of 14 residues. This chain's CDR3 is CASSESSRGSQQYF. The CDR3 DNA is TGTGCCAGCAGTGAAAGTTCGCGAGGGAGTCAGCAGTACTTC.

The chain combines TRBV28 with TRBJ1-6; TRBD1 agrees at 10 bases. Trimming removed 11 bases from V and 9 bases from J; junction bases left unmatched: 7. Germline CDR1 reads MDHEN; CDR2 reads SYDVKM. The CDR3 extends over 13 amino acids. The CDR3 reads CAAGTGAGSPLHF. CDR3 sequence (DNA): TGTGCCGCCGGGACAGGGGCAGGTTCACCCCTCCACTTT. The full variable domain, with the rest looked up from reference TRBV28 and TRBJ1-6, is DVKVTQSSRYLVKRTGEKVFLECVQDMDHENMFWYRQDPGLGLRLIYFSYDVKMKEKGDIPEGYSVSREKKERFSLILESASTNQTSMYLCAAGTGAGSPLHFGNGTRLTVT.

This rearrangement joins TRBV2 to TRBJ1-5, with 7 bases that match TRBD1. This CDR3 is built from 14 residues. Per germline, CDR1 SNHLY and CDR2 FYNNEI. Trimming at V came to 4 bases and at J to 7 bases, leaving 7 bases not matched to a gene. For the CDR3, the DNA is TGTGCCAGCAGTGGACAGGGAACTTGGCAGCCCCAGCATTTT. Translating gives CASSGQGTWQPQHF.

The chain has TRBV4-3 and TRBJ2-1; 9 bases line up with TRBD1. Trimming cost V 0 bases and J 4 bases; bases outside gene matches: 1. This CDR3 spans 15 amino acids. Per the germline V gene, CDR1 is LGHNA and CDR2 is YSLEER. The CDR3 is CASSQDDRGYNEQFF. CDR3 sequence (DNA): TGCGCCAGCAGCCAAGATGACAGGGGGTACAATGAGCAGTTCTTC.

This rearrangement joins TRBV30 to TRBJ2-2; D not resolved. In germline, CDR1 is GTSNPN, CDR2 SVGIG (reference sequence). This CDR3 contains 10 residues. V was cut by 5 bases and J by 8 bases, with 6 bases left in between. The CDR3 bases are TGTGCCTGGGAGAAAGGGGAGCTGTTTTTT. Residues: CAWEKGELFF. Drawing the rest from reference TRBV30 and TRBJ2-2, the complete variable domain is SQTIHQWPATLVQPVGSPLSLECTVEGTSNPNLYWYRQAAGRGLQLLFYSVGIGQISSEVPQNLSASRPQDRQFILSSKKLLLSDSGFYLCAWEKGELFFGEGSRLTVL.

The V gene is TRBV19, the J gene TRBJ1-5, with 7 positions matching TRBD1. The CDR3 is made up of 15 amino acids. Germline values: CDR1 LNHDA, CDR2 SQIVND (reference sequence). With 7 bases clipped from V and 0 bases from J, the junction kept 6 bases outside the gene matches. This CDR3 reads CASTIRDSSNQPQHF. Written as DNA, the CDR3 is TGTGCCAGTACCATCCGGGACAGTAGCAATCAGCCCCAGCATTTT.

This chain links TRBV28 with TRBJ2-7; TRBD2 matches 8 bases. The germline V gene encodes CDR1 MDHEN and CDR2 SYDVKM. The CDR3 has 13 amino acids. The ends lost 7 bases at V and 5 bases at J; junction bases unmatched: 7. Written as DNA, the CDR3 is TGTGCCAGCATCCCGGGAGGGCTCGACGAGCAGTACTTC. It yields the protein CASIPGGLDEQYF.

This chain uses TRBV6-6 with TRBJ2-7, with unresolved D. Germline loops: CDR1 MNHNY, CDR2 SVGAGI (reference sequence). This CDR3 is 13 amino acids long. V was trimmed by 0 bases and J by 6 bases, leaving 9 bases between them. For the CDR3, the DNA is TGTGCCAGCAGTTACTCGATCCCCGGCGAGCAGTACTTC. Translating gives CASSYSIPGEQYF.